Listed here are 32 T cell receptor beta chains from one sample, sequenced in a study of cytomegalovirus exposure and HLA in healthy donors. The PCR contained 60 Vbeta and 13 Jbeta primers. The protocol was immunoSEQ multiplex PCR, while the TCRdb copy is restricted to in-frame clones and leaves out a portion. Found here are some 120,000 clones, 70% to 80% of them singletons; the top ten hold roughly 2.5%. The source material was PBMCs. All receptors derive from a female donor in good health and CMV-seronegative.

This clone was seen more than once but under ten times. Sequence at one end of the junction differs from germline and may be a read error. This chain links TRBV7-9 with TRBJ1-3; 7 bases fit TRBD1. From germline, CDR1 is SEHNR and CDR2 FQNEAQ (reference sequence). This CDR3 is built from 13 residues. In nucleotides, the CDR3 is TGTGCCGGCAGGACAGGTCGCGGAAACACCATATATTTT. Amino acid sequence: CAGRTGRGNTIYF.

The chain carries TRBV6-1 and TRBJ1-3, with TRBD1 identical over 10 bases. The CDR3 spans 15 residues. Unmatched junction bases numbered 2, after V lost 4 bases and J lost 2 bases. The V gene's germline CDR1 is MNHNS and CDR2 SASEGT. CDR3 sequence: CASSGGTGAGNTIYF. The CDR3, as DNA: TGTGCCAGCAGTGGCGGGACAGGGGCTGGAAACACCATATATTTT.

Regarding this clone: One junction end disagrees with the germline gene, perhaps due to a read error. The chain recombines TRBV5-4 with TRBJ2-5, with D perhaps matching TRBD1 (5 bases). The closer fit of TRBJ2-7 to the DNA end suggests the J call may be wrong. CDR3 length equals 14 residues. Germline lookup yields CDR1 SGHNT and CDR2 YYREEE (reference sequence). CDR3 nucleotide sequence: TGTGCCAGCAGATTGGAGCTCAGGGTAGCCGAGCAGTACTTC. This encodes CASRLELRVAEQYF.

The chain combines TRBV2 with TRBJ2-5; 7 bases agree with TRBD2. The J call may be mistaken, given a closer DNA end match to TRBJ2-7. CDR1 SNHLY and CDR2 FYNNEI come from the germline V gene. The CDR3 loop spans 14 amino acids. CDR3 loop: CASSASGTAYEQYF. The CDR3 region has the DNA TGTGCCAGCAGTGCGAGCGGGACCGCCTACGAGCAGTACTTC.

This clone appeared a single time. The junction does not match germline at one end; this may be a read error. The chain carries TRBV7-9 and TRBJ1-1, with TRBD1 identical over 7 bases. Germline values: CDR1 SEHNR, CDR2 FQNEAQ (reference sequence). This CDR3 has 12 amino acids. The CDR3, as DNA: TGTTCCAGCAGCTTGGCAGGGGGGGAAGCTTTCTTT. It yields the protein CSSSLAGGEAFF.

The genes are TRBV28 and TRBJ1-2; TRBD1 is a possible D gene (6 bases). Germline assignment: CDR1 MDHEN and CDR2 SYDVKM. The CDR3 spans 13 residues. V was trimmed by 9 bases and J by 5 bases, leaving 16 bases between them. The CDR3 reads CASRGQSIYGYTF. CDR3 coding DNA: TGTGCCAGTCGTGGACAGAGCATATATGGCTACACCTTC.

The chain links TRBV2 to TRBJ1-1; 8 nucleotides align to TRBD1. J was trimmed by 1 base and V by 6 bases; bases with no gene match: 4. Germline V gene sequence: CDR1 SNHLY, CDR2 FYNNEI. The CDR3 is made up of 14 amino acids. The CDR3 protein is CASRDRGWNTEAFF. The DNA for the CDR3 is TGTGCCAGCAGAGACAGGGGATGGAACACTGAAGCTTTCTTT.

The chain uses TRBV10-2 and TRBJ2-7, with D unclear. CDR1 WSHSY and CDR2 SAAADI come from the germline V gene. The CDR3 spans 11 residues. V was clipped by 6 bases and J by 3 bases, with 6 bases between them. The CDR3 sequence: CASRQNYEQYF. The CDR3 DNA sequence: TGCGCCAGCAGACAGAACTACGAGCAGTACTTC.

The rearrangement joins TRBV18 to TRBJ1-2, with a possible D match to TRBD1 (6 bases). V lost 3 bases, J lost 5 bases, and 16 bases lay in between. The CDR3 totals 15 residues. Germline assignment: CDR1 KGHSH and CDR2 LQKENI. CDR3 amino acids: CASSPTTDSFYGYTF. The DNA for the CDR3 is TGTGCCAGCTCACCGACAACGGACAGCTTTTATGGCTACACCTTC.

This clone has a single count. The chain carries TRBV19 and TRBJ1-2; the D is unclear. V lost 9 bases and J lost 2, with 13 bases in between. The length of the CDR3 is 13 residues. In germline, CDR1 is LNHDA, CDR2 SQIVND (reference sequence). CDR3 residues: CASRGIPNYGYTF. The CDR3 bases are TGTGCCAGCAGAGGGATACCAAACTATGGCTACACCTTC.

The J gene is TRBJ2-3, the V gene TRBV7-8; 11 bases match TRBD2. V gave up 4 bases and J gave up 4 bases; unmatched junction bases: 4. This CDR3 contains 15 residues. Germline CDR1 and CDR2: SGHVS and FQNEAQ. The CDR3 loop is CASSSLAGGADTQYF. CDR3 coding DNA: TGTGCCAGCAGCTCCCTAGCGGGGGGTGCAGATACGCAGTATTTT.

The chain employs TRBV13 and TRBJ1-5; possible D gene TRBD1, 5 bases. The CDR3 length is 16 residues. Deletions cut 0 bases from V and 0 bases from J, with 9 bases between. Germline-derived CDR1 and CDR2 are PRHDT and FYEKMQ (reference sequence). In DNA, the CDR3 is TGTGCCAGCAGCTTAGGAGGGGTTGATAGCAATCAGCCCCAGCATTTT. Its protein product is CASSLGGVDSNQPQHF.

CDR3 amino acids: CASSQGRKKGNSPLHF. CDR3 coding DNA: TGCGCCAGCAGCCAAGGGAGAAAAAAAGGTAATTCACCCCTCCACTTT. The J gene is TRBJ1-6, the V gene TRBV4-1; no definite D call. Germline loops: CDR1 MGHRA, CDR2 YSYEKL. The CDR3 has 16 amino acids. Deletions cut 1 base from V and 6 bases from J, with 13 bases between.

The gene calls are TRBV5-6 and TRBJ2-1; 8 nucleotides match TRBD1. Germline V lookup: CDR1 SGHDT, CDR2 YYEEEE. The V gene end was trimmed by 0 bases and the J gene end by 4 bases; junction bases not matched to a gene: 3. This CDR3 contains 15 residues. The CDR3 loop is CASSLVQGEYNEQFF. CDR3 coding DNA: TGTGCCAGCAGCTTGGTACAGGGGGAGTACAATGAGCAGTTCTTC. Supplemented by reference TRBV5-6 and TRBJ2-1, the full variable domain reads DAGVTQSPTHLIKTRGQQVTLRCSPKSGHDTVSWYQQALGQGPQFIFQYYEEEERQRGNFPDRFSGHQFPNYSSELNVNALLLGDSALYLCASSLVQGEYNEQFFGPGTRLTVL.

The rearrangement joins TRBV5-1 to TRBJ2-1, with TRBD2 matching over 8 bases. The CDR3 is 13 amino acids. From germline, CDR1 is SGHRS and CDR2 YFSETQ. V gave up 7 bases and J gave up 0 bases; unmatched junction bases: 0. The DNA of the CDR3 is TGCGCCAGCGCGGGGGGCTCCTACAATGAGCAGTTCTTC. Amino acid sequence: CASAGGSYNEQFF. The full variable domain, in which reference TRBV5-1 and TRBJ2-1 provide the parts outside the CDR3, is KAGVTQTPRYLIKTRGQQVTLSCSPISGHRSVSWYQQTPGQGLQFLFEYFSETQRNKGNFPGRFSGRQFSNSRSEMNVSTLELGDSALYLCASAGGSYNEQFFGPGTRLTVL.

The chain uses TRBV7-2 and TRBJ1-2; 7 positions match TRBD1. The germline V gene has CDR1 SGHTA and CDR2 FQGNSA. The CDR3 length is 15 residues. The V segment lost 1 base and the J segment 7 bases; nucleotides outside the gene matches: 9. The CDR3 DNA is TGTGCCAGCAGCTTAGGAGACAGGGTCCAGGCTGGCTACACCTTC. Translation: CASSLGDRVQAGYTF.

The gene calls are TRBV5-6 and TRBJ1-2; no reliable D call. V was trimmed by 4 bases and J by 2 bases, leaving 12 bases between them. Germline values: CDR1 SGHDT, CDR2 YYEEEE. The CDR3 has 14 residues. The CDR3 coding sequence is TGTGCCAGCAGCCCCCCTGAGGTGAACTATGGCTACACCTTC. This encodes CASSPPEVNYGYTF.

CDR3 sequence reads: CSVAGGSVAFF. The CDR3 bases are TGCAGCGTTGCCGGGGGTTCGGTAGCTTTCTTT. The rearrangement joins TRBV29-1 to TRBJ1-1, with D possibly TRBD1 on 5 matching bases. The CDR3 has 11 residues. V was clipped by 4 bases and J by 10 bases, with 13 bases between them. Germline lookup yields CDR1 SQVTM and CDR2 ANQGSEA.

This chain links TRBV27 with TRBJ1-2; D perhaps matches TRBD1 (6 bases). Trimming pared 10 bases from V and 4 bases from J, leaving 16 bases between. This CDR3 is built from 13 residues. CDR1 is MNHEY and CDR2 is SMNVEV in the germline V gene (reference sequence). The CDR3 sequence: CATRGGGLYGYTF. The CDR3 DNA follows: TGTGCCACACGAGGGGGTGGACTCTATGGCTACACCTTC.

V is TRBV2 and J is TRBJ2-3; the match to TRBD2 covers 10 bases. J gave up 4 bases and V 4 bases, and 2 bases lay outside the gene matches. Germline V gene sequence: CDR1 SNHLY, CDR2 FYNNEI. This CDR3 comprises 14 residues. The CDR3, as DNA: TGTGCCAGCAGTGGACTAGCGGGCGCAGATACGCAGTATTTT. Translation: CASSGLAGADTQYF.

The V and J genes are TRBV7-3 and TRBJ2-5; 11 positions match TRBD2. The germline CDR1 and CDR2 sequences are SGHTA and FQGTGA. V was pared by 3 bases and J by 4 bases, with 4 bases of the junction left unmatched. The CDR3 covers 15 residues. In DNA, the CDR3 is TGTGCCAGCAGCTTGACTAGCGGGGTGGGAGAGACCCAGTACTTC. It yields the protein CASSLTSGVGETQYF. Using reference TRBV7-3 and TRBJ2-5 for the parts outside the CDR3, the full variable domain is GAGVSQTPSNKVTEKGKYVELRCDPISGHTALYWYRQSLGQGPEFLIYFQGTGAADDSGLPNDRFFAVRPEGSVSTLKIQRTERGDSAVYLCASSLTSGVGETQYFGPGTRLLVL.

The chain has TRBV29-1 and TRBJ1-1, with no clear D. The length of the CDR3 is 12 residues. Trimming took off 4 bases at V and 1 base at J, with 7 bases between the two ends. Germline CDR1 is SQVTM and CDR2 is ANQGSEA. The CDR3 region is CSVGGGNTEAFF. DNA of the CDR3: TGCAGCGTTGGAGGCGGGAACACTGAAGCTTTCTTT.

This clone was counted once. The chain is built from TRBV4-2 and TRBJ2-1, with 8 bases identical to TRBD2. V was clipped by 0 bases and J by 7 bases; unmatched bases: 23. CDR1 and CDR2 from the germline V gene are LGHNA and YNFKEQ. The CDR3 sequence is 21 residues long. CDR3 residues: CASSQDSPGWSGGPNWNEQFF. DNA of the CDR3: TGTGCCAGCAGCCAAGATTCTCCCGGCTGGAGCGGGGGACCCAATTGGAATGAGCAGTTCTTC.

This clone was counted a single time. The V gene is TRBV11-3, the J gene TRBJ2-7; weak D call: TRBD1 (5 bases). V lost 5 bases, J lost 1 base, and 9 bases lay in between. Germline lookup yields CDR1 SGHNT and CDR2 YENEEA. The CDR3 is 13 amino acids. The CDR3 DNA follows: TGTGCCAGCAGCCAGGACACTTCCTACGAGCAGTACTTC. It is translated as CASSQDTSYEQYF.

The rearrangement joins TRBV5-1 to TRBJ1-1, with unresolved D. Germline values: CDR1 SGHRS, CDR2 YFSETQ. Trimming pared 0 bases from V and 0 bases from J, leaving 9 bases between. The CDR3 loop spans 15 amino acids. In DNA form, the CDR3 reads TGCGCCAGCAGCTTGGGGGGAGACCTGAACACTGAAGCTTTCTTT. Its translation is CASSLGGDLNTEAFF.

This sequence joins TRBV11-2 and TRBJ1-2, with D perhaps TRBD1 (5 bases). The CDR3 extends over 17 amino acids. Trimming took off 0 bases at V and 7 bases at J, with 21 bases between the two ends. Germline-derived CDR1 and CDR2 are SGHAT and FQNNGV. CDR3 nucleotides: TGTGCCAGCAGCTTAGACCTTCCGGGGGAGAAGACCACTGGCTACACCTTC. This codes for CASSLDLPGEKTTGYTF.

V is TRBV5-6 and J is TRBJ2-1, with D hard to call. This CDR3 contains 12 residues. From germline, CDR1 is SGHDT and CDR2 YYEEEE. The V gene lost 0 bases and the J gene lost 9 bases, with 7 bases spanning the gap. CDR3 sequence (DNA): TGTGCCAGCAGCTTGGAATACGGTGAGCAGTTCTTC. It yields the protein CASSLEYGEQFF.

The J gene is TRBJ2-7, the V gene TRBV11-2, with 10 positions matching TRBD2. V was clipped by 5 bases and J by 5 bases; unmatched bases: 6. Germline V gene data show CDR1 as SGHAT and CDR2 as FQNNGV. The CDR3 sequence is 14 residues long. The CDR3 DNA reads TGTGCCAGCAGCCTTAGCGGGGGGTTCGACGAGCAGTACTTC. Amino acid sequence: CASSLSGGFDEQYF.

This clone was seen a few times. This sequence joins TRBV14 and TRBJ1-1; D is unclear. The CDR3 consists of 15 residues. In germline, CDR1 is SGHDN, CDR2 FVKESK. V gave up 0 bases and J gave up 4 bases, with 12 bases separating them. CDR3 residues: CASSQDRGRATEAFF. CDR3 DNA sequence: TGTGCCAGCAGCCAAGATCGGGGTCGGGCCACTGAAGCTTTCTTT.

This clone was recorded a few times. The gene calls are TRBV6-1 and TRBJ1-6; TRBD1 matches at 7 bases. The CDR3 loop spans 16 amino acids. V lost 1 base to trimming and J lost 7 bases; unmatched junction nucleotides: 7. Germline V gene sequence: CDR1 MNHNS, CDR2 SASEGT. The CDR3 bases are TGTGCCAGCAGTGAAGACTCCGGGACAGCAAATTCACCCCTCCACTTT. Protein sequence: CASSEDSGTANSPLHF.

This clone was counted once. The rearrangement links TRBV14 to TRBJ2-3, with 12 bases fitting TRBD2. The CDR3 is made up of 15 amino acids. Germline lookup yields CDR1 SGHDN and CDR2 FVKESK. Trimming took 10 bases from V and 5 from J; bases not matched to a gene: 10. CDR3 nucleotide sequence: TGTGCCATGGCTAGCGGGGGGGCCGGAGAAGATACGCAGTATTTT. Translating it yields CAMASGGAGEDTQYF.

This chain uses TRBV2 with TRBJ2-7; D might be TRBD2 (5 bases). This CDR3 region has 13 residues. The V end lost 8 bases, the J end lost 2 bases, and 13 bases lay between the germline ends. Germline CDR1 reads SNHLY; CDR2 reads FYNNEI. The CDR3 bases are TGTGCCAGCTGGGGAGAGGCGACCTACGAGCAGTACTTC. Translation gives CASWGEATYEQYF.